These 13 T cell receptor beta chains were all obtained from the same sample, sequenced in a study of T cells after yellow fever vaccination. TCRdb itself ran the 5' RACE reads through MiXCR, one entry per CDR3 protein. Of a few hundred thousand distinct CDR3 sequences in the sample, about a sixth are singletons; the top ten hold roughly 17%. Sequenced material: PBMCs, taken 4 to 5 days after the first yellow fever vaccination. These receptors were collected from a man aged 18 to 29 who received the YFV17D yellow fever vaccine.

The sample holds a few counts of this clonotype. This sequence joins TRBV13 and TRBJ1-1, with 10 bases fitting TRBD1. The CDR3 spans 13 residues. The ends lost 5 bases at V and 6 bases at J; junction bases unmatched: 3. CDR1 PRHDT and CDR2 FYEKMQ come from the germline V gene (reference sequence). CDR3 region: CASSIGTGAEAFF. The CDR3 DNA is TGTGCCAGCAGCATCGGGACAGGGGCTGAAGCTTTCTTT.

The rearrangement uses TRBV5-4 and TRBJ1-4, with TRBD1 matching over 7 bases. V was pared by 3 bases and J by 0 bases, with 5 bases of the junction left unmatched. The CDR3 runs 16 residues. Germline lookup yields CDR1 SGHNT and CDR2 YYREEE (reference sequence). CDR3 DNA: TGTGCCAGCAGCTGGGAGGGGACAGCAACTAATGAAAAACTGTTTTTT. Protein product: CASSWEGTATNEKLFF.

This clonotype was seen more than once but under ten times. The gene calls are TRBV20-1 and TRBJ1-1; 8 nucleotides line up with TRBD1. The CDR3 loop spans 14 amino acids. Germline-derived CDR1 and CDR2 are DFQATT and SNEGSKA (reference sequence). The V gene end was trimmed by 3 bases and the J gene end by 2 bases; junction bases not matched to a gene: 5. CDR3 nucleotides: TGCAGTGCTAGGCAGGGGGCCGGAAACACTGAAGCTTTCTTT. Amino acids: CSARQGAGNTEAFF.

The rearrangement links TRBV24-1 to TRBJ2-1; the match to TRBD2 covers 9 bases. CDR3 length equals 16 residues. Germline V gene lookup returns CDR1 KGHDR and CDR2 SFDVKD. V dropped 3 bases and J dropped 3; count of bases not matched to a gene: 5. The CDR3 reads CATSDPARGGYNEQFF. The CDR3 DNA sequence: TGTGCCACCAGTGATCCCGCGCGGGGGGGCTACAATGAGCAGTTCTTC.

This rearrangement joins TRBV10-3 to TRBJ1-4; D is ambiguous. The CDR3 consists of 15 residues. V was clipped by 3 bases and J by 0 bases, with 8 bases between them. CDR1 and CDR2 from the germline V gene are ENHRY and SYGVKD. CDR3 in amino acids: CAISEVGPTNEKLFF. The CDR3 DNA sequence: TGTGCCATCAGTGAAGTCGGTCCAACTAATGAAAAACTGTTTTTT.

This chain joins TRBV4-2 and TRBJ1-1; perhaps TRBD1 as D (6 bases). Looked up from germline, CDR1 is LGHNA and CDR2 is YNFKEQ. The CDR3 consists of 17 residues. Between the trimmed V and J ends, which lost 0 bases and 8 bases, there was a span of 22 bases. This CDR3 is CASSQEILGLSGDEAFF. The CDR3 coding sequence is TGTGCCAGCAGCCAAGAGATACTCGGTCTCTCAGGGGACGAAGCTTTCTTT.

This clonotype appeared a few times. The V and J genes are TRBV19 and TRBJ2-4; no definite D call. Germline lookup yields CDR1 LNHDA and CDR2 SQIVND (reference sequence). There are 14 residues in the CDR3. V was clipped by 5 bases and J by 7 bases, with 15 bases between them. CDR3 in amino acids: CASSPFVGMNIQYF. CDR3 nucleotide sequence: TGTGCCAGTAGTCCATTCGTTGGTATGAACATTCAGTACTTC.

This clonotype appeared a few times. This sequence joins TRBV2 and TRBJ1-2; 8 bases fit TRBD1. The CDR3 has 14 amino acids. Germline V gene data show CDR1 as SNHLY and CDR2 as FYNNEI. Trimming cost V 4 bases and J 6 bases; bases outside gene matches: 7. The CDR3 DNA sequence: TGTGCCAGCAGTGTCGAGCAGGGGGCCCATGGCTACACCTTC. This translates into CASSVEQGAHGYTF.

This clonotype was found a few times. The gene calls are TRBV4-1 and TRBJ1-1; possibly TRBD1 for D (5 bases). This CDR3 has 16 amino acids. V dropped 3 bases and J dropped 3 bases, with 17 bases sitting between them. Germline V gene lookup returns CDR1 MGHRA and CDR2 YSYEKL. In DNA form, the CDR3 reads TGCGCCAGCAGCCACGGAATTACAGGTAGGGACACTGAAGCTTTCTTT. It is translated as CASSHGITGRDTEAFF.

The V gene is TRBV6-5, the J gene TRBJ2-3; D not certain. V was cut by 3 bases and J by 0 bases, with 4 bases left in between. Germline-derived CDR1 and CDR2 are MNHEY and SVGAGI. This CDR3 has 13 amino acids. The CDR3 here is CASSYHSTDTQYF. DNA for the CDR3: TGTGCCAGCAGTTATCACAGCACAGATACGCAGTATTTT.

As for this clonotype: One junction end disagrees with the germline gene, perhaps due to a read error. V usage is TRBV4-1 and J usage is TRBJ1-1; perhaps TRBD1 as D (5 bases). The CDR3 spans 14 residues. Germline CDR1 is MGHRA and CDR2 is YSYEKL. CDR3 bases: TGCGCCAGCAGCCAAGGGGGCACGCTCACTGAAGTTTTCTTT. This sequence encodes CASSQGGTLTEVFF.

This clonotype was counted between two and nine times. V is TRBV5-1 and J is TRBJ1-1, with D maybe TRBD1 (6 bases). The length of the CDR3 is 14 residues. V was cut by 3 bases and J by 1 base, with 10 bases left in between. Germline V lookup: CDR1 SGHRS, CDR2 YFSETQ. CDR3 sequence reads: CASSSTGRNTEAFF. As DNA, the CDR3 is TGCGCCAGCAGCTCTACAGGGAGGAACACTGAAGCTTTCTTT.

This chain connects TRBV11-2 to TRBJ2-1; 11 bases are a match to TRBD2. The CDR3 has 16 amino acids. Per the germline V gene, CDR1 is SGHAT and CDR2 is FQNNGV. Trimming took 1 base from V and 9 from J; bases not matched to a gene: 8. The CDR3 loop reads CASSLGLAGGHGEQFF. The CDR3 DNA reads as TGTGCCAGCAGCTTAGGGCTAGCGGGGGGTCATGGTGAGCAGTTCTTC. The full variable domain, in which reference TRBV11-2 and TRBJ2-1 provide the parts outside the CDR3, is EAGVAQSPRYKIIEKRQSVAFWCNPISGHATLYWYQQILGQGPKLLIQFQNNGVVDDSQLPKDRFSAERLKGVDSTLKIQPAKLEDSAVYLCASSLGLAGGHGEQFFGPGTRLTVL.